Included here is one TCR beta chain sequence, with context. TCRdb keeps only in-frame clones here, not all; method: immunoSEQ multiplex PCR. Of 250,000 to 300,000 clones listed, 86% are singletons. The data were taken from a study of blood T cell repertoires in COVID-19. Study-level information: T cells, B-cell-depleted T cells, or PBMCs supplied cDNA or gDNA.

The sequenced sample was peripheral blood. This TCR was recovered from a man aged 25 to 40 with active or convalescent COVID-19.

The CDR3 coding sequence is TGTGCCAGCAGCCTATCGTATGGTGGGGTAGGGGGCTCACCCCTCCACTTT. It yields the protein CASSLSYGGVGGSPLHF. The chain uses TRBV7-9 and TRBJ1-6, with 7 bases matching TRBD1. V was clipped by 5 bases and J by 10 bases; unmatched bases: 17. The CDR3 consists of 17 residues. CDR1 is SEHNR, CDR2 FQNEAQ, per germline (reference sequence).